Described below is a single TCR beta chain sequence and its context. Authors' data handling: Estimated nucleated cell counts came from reference gene primer amplification. Here immunoSEQ multiplex PCR was the method, and the copy in TCRdb shows in-frame clones only, minus some. The D gene and trimming were derived from the DNA, and the V and J assignments and clone size from that table. The sample lists roughly 20,000 clones; approximately 91% were seen once. The V gene's germline CDR1 is MNHEY and CDR2 SVGAGI. The V and J ends lost 8 bases and 2 bases respectively, with 13 bases between them. CDR3 length: 15 residues. The record originates from a study of blood T cell repertoires in COVID-19. For the study at large: Samples came from the United States, Italy and Spain, spanning acute and convalescent COVID-19. PBMCs, B-cell-depleted T cells, or T cells were the source of the cDNA or gDNA that made up the material.

This chain connects TRBV6-5 to TRBJ1-6; unclear D gene. Sequenced: peripheral blood. The TCR was taken from a human donor in a cohort sampled during active COVID-19. CDR3 in amino acids: CASAAQTPYNSPLHF. The CDR3 nucleotides read TGTGCCAGCGCCGCACAGACCCCCTATAATTCACCCCTCCACTTT.